The source of this T cell receptor (beta chain) is a study of T cell responses to AZD1222 COVID-19 vaccine. Using immunoSEQ multiplex PCR, the repertoire was profiled, and TCRdb retains in-frame clones only, with some absent. The sample yields 130,000 or so clones, less than 95% seen once. V was trimmed by 3 bases and J by 0 bases, leaving 9 bases between them. The CDR3 has 14 residues. Germline loops: CDR1 DFQATT, CDR2 SNEGSKA (reference sequence). The V call is TRBV20-1, the J call TRBJ1-3; no clear D. This TCR came from an adult in good health. This specimen was peripheral blood, taken on day 0 of AZD1222 vaccination. Written as DNA, the CDR3 is TGCAGTGCTAGTCTCTCCCCCTCTGGAAACACCATATATTTT. As protein: CSASLSPSGNTIYF.